Included here is one TCR beta chain sequence, with context. TCRdb's copy holds only in-frame clones and misses some; the assay was immunoSEQ multiplex PCR. The table lists roughly 260,000 clones, around nine tenths of them singletons. The CDR3 sequence is 13 residues long. Germline-derived CDR1 and CDR2 are LNHDA and SQIVND (reference sequence). The V end lost 3 bases, the J end lost 3 bases, and 8 bases lay between the germline ends. The sample belongs to a study of blood T cell repertoires in COVID-19. This chain connects TRBV19 to TRBJ1-1, with D perhaps matching TRBD1 (6 bases). This TCR came from a woman aged 30 to 39 with COVID-19, enrolled during active disease. Material: peripheral blood. CDR3 nucleotides: TGTGCCAGTAGTATGACAGGACACACTGAAGCTTTCTTT. Its translation: CASSMTGHTEAFF.